The 4 T cell receptor beta chains below all came from one sample that was sequenced in a study of prognosis after radiotherapy for stage I lung cancer. Researchers used two-round multiplex PCR to amplify TCR beta CDR3 starting from genomic DNA. Round one of PCR was performed, and it used primers specific to each TRBV and TRBJ gene. TCRdb passed the multiplex PCR reads through MiXCR, listing each CDR3 protein once. This sample has tens of thousands of distinct CDR3 sequences, with 40% to 45% found just once. This material consisted of PBMCs, taken before or after stereotactic body radiation therapy (not recorded which). The receptors here all came from a donor of 50 years or more with non-small cell lung cancer.

This clonotype was counted ten times or more. The chain couples TRBV6-5 to TRBJ1-1; D perhaps matches TRBD1 (5 bases). Trimming removed 0 bases from V and 0 bases from J, with 11 bases in between. The CDR3 runs 16 residues. CDR1 and CDR2 from the germline V gene are MNHEY and SVGAGI. As DNA, the CDR3 is TGTGCCAGCAGTTACTCGACAGAATACTTGAACACTGAAGCTTTCTTT. This gives the protein CASSYSTEYLNTEAFF.

With respect to this clonotype: Just one base apart from a much larger clone, this may be a read error. The chain has TRBV6-2 or TRBV6-3 and TRBJ1-4; no clear D. From germline, CDR1 is MNHEY and CDR2 SVGEGT. The CDR3 covers 13 residues. Trimming left V 5 bases short and J 15 bases short, with 19 bases between. The CDR3 nucleotides read TGTGCCAGCAGTGGCGACGGAGCGAAGAAAATGTTTTTT. Translated, it gives CASSGDGAKKMFF.

With respect to this clonotype: A far larger clone is one nucleotide away, so this likely arose from a read error. In DNA, the CDR3 is TGTGCCAGCAGTTACGGCCCTAGCACCCTGGATGAGCAGTTCTTC. Translated: CASSYGPSTLDEQFF. V usage is TRBV6-9 and J usage is TRBJ2-1, with D possibly matching TRBD2 (5 bases). V lost 3 bases, J lost 8 bases, and 17 bases lay in between. The CDR3 totals 15 residues. CDR1 and CDR2 (germline): MNHGY, SVAAGI.

About this clonotype itself: A read error may explain this, as a much larger clone is one base away. V gene TRBV12-3 or TRBV12-4 combines with J gene TRBJ2-4; perhaps TRBD1 as D (5 bases). The germline V and J ends were trimmed by 6 bases and 6 bases, with 15 bases remaining between them. The CDR3 runs to 14 residues. CDR3 sequence reads: CASRGRATVNIQYF. CDR3 nucleotides: TGTGCCAGCAGGGGCAGGGCCACCGTAAACATTCAGTACTTC.